These 10 T cell receptor beta chains came from one sample sequenced in a study of cytomegalovirus exposure and HLA in healthy donors. 13 Jbeta primers and 60 Vbeta primers were used for the PCR. Here immunoSEQ multiplex PCR was the method, and the copy in TCRdb shows in-frame clones only, minus some. The table records some 120,000 clones, approximately 8.7% of them present only once. The specimen sequenced was PBMCs. The receptors here all came from a man between 40 and 49 years old in good health and CMV-seronegative.

The sample holds a few counts of this clone. This sequence joins TRBV5-8 and TRBJ1-2; the D is unclear. The CDR3 is made up of 14 amino acids. Germline V lookup: CDR1 SGHTS, CDR2 YDEGEE. The V end lost 3 bases, the J end lost 0 bases, and 9 bases lay between the germline ends. CDR3: CASSSRTPNYGYTF. CDR3 sequence (DNA): TGTGCCAGCAGCTCAAGGACTCCTAACTATGGCTACACCTTC.

The rearrangement joins TRBV5-1 to TRBJ2-2; possibly TRBD1 for D (6 bases). This CDR3 spans 17 amino acids. Germline V lookup: CDR1 SGHRS, CDR2 YFSETQ. Between the trimmed V and J ends, which lost 3 bases and 0 bases, there was a span of 15 bases. The CDR3 DNA follows: TGCGCCAGCAGCTCCAACCCGACAGGAACGAACACCGGGGAGCTGTTTTTT. Protein: CASSSNPTGTNTGELFF.

This clone has only a few counts. The V call is TRBV15, the J call TRBJ1-5, with D possibly being TRBD1 (6 bases). This CDR3 comprises 16 residues. The germline gives CDR1 LNHNV, CDR2 YYDKDF (reference sequence). Trimming shortened V by 0 bases and J by 3 bases, and 12 bases separated the two germline ends. CDR3 nucleotide sequence: TGTGCCACCAGCAGAGATGGACAGCCTCACAATCAGCCCCAGCATTTT. This codes for CATSRDGQPHNQPQHF.

A few counts support this clone. The rearrangement uses TRBV2 and TRBJ2-3, with 9 nucleotides matching TRBD1. This CDR3 region has 14 residues. Germline V gives CDR1 SNHLY, CDR2 FYNNEI. V lost 5 bases, J lost 6 bases, and 6 bases stayed unmatched. The CDR3 DNA reads TGTGCCAGCAGTCCGACAGGGGGTTGGGATACGCAGTATTTT. Its protein product is CASSPTGGWDTQYF.

This rearrangement joins TRBV28 to TRBJ2-3, with D perhaps TRBD1 (5 bases). CDR3 size: 15 residues. The germline CDR1 and CDR2 sequences are MDHEN and SYDVKM. V was trimmed by 2 bases and J by 4 bases, leaving 13 bases between them. CDR3 nucleotide sequence: TGTGCCAGCAGTTTAATCGCCTCGACAGCAGATACGCAGTATTTT. Amino acid sequence: CASSLIASTADTQYF.

This clone was counted between two and nine times. The chain is built from TRBV20-1 and TRBJ1-1, with D possibly being TRBD1 (5 bases). Germline V CDR1 and CDR2: DFQATT, SNEGSKA (reference sequence). CDR3 length: 11 residues. DNA of the CDR3: TGCAGGGCCAAGGGGCCTCTTGAAGCTTTCTTT. Translation: CRAKGPLEAFF.

This chain uses TRBV5-1 with TRBJ2-1; weak D call: TRBD2 (5 bases). Looked up from germline, CDR1 is SGHRS and CDR2 is YFSETQ. The CDR3 totals 15 residues. Between the trimmed V and J ends, which lost 0 bases and 8 bases, there was a span of 15 bases. CDR3 nucleotides: TGCGCCAGCAGCTTGGGATGGGAGATTAATTATGAGCAGTTCTTC. Translation gives CASSLGWEINYEQFF.

This clone was seen more than once but under ten times. The V and J genes are TRBV6-6 and TRBJ2-1; D perhaps matches TRBD2 (5 bases). Germline CDR1 and CDR2: MNHNY and SVGAGI (reference sequence). The germline V and J ends were trimmed by 0 bases and 5 bases, with 8 bases remaining between them. The length of the CDR3 is 14 residues. The CDR3 reads CASSYSLGDNEQFF. The CDR3 DNA reads as TGTGCCAGCAGTTACTCGCTCGGGGACAATGAGCAGTTCTTC.

This clone was observed a handful of times. The chain carries TRBV29-1 and TRBJ2-5; no definite D call. Trimming took off 7 bases at V and 5 bases at J, with 14 bases between the two ends. The CDR3 runs 12 residues. Germline V gene data show CDR1 as SQVTM and CDR2 as ANQGSEA. CDR3 coding DNA: TGCAGCGCCCGGATGGGCCAGGAGACCCAGTACTTC. Amino acid sequence: CSARMGQETQYF. Combining the CDR3 with reference TRBV29-1 and TRBJ2-5 gives the whole variable domain SAVISQKPSRDICQRGTSLTIQCQVDSQVTMMFWYRQQPGQSLTLIATANQGSEATYESGFVIDKFPISRPNLTFSTLTVSNMSPEDSSIYLCSARMGQETQYFGPGTRLLVL.

This clone was counted a single time. The chain recombines TRBV7-9 with TRBJ2-3; D is perhaps TRBD1 (5 bases). Germline CDR1 reads SEHNR; CDR2 reads FQNEAQ (reference sequence). The CDR3 has 13 residues. Trimming stripped 10 bases from V and 2 bases from J, with 13 bases between. This CDR3 reads CATTTEFTDTQYF. CDR3 in DNA: TGTGCCACTACGACAGAATTCACAGATACGCAGTATTTT.